Listed here are 28 T cell receptor beta chains from one sample, sequenced in a study of post-analysis software for immune sequencing data. Findings and caveats of the study: Five TRBV segments occurring more often in patients than controls included TRBV5-6, TRBV5-1 and TRBV20-1.

Prepared libraries of TCR beta cDNA carried unique molecular identifiers. TCRdb reprocessed the PCR reads with MiXCR, giving one entry per CDR3 protein. The table lists 380,000 or so distinct CDR3 sequences, about a third of them singletons, with roughly 12% in the top ten. No cognate antigen is known for these TCRs. Sequenced sample: blood. The receptors were sampled from a girl under 18 with multiple sclerosis.

The chain links TRBV6-6 to TRBJ2-4, with 10 nucleotides matching TRBD1. The CDR3 has 15 amino acids. With 5 bases clipped from V and 3 bases from J, the junction kept 4 bases outside the gene matches. The germline CDR1 and CDR2 sequences are MNHNY and SVGAGI (reference sequence). CDR3 in amino acids: CASSPDRGGKNIQYF. For the CDR3, the DNA is TGTGCCAGCAGTCCGGACAGGGGGGGCAAAAACATTCAGTACTTC.

This clonotype has only a few counts. This sequence joins TRBV28 and TRBJ2-2; no reliable D call. Per the germline V gene, CDR1 is MDHEN and CDR2 is SYDVKM. The CDR3 runs 14 residues. Between the trimmed V and J ends, which lost 2 bases and 0 bases, there was a span of 4 bases. The CDR3 DNA reads as TGTGCCAGCAGTTTAGCGTCGAACACCGGGGAGCTGTTTTTT. Its translation: CASSLASNTGELFF.

V is TRBV19 and J is TRBJ2-3; 7 positions match TRBD1. The CDR3 is 15 amino acids. Germline loops: CDR1 LNHDA, CDR2 SQIVND (reference sequence). Germline trimming cut 6 bases from V and 4 bases from J; bases unmatched to any gene: 10. The CDR3 loop reads CASRPTGARADTQYF. The CDR3 DNA follows: TGTGCCAGTAGGCCCACAGGGGCCAGGGCAGATACGCAGTATTTT.

This clonotype has just a few counts. The CDR3 sequence is CASSPQGNEKLFF. The CDR3 bases are TGTGCCAGCAGCCCACAGGGTAACGAAAAACTGTTTTTT. The chain links TRBV3-1 to TRBJ1-4; maybe TRBD1 (6 bases). In germline, CDR1 is LGHDT, CDR2 YNNKEL (reference sequence). The CDR3 covers 13 residues. The germline V and J ends were trimmed by 4 bases and 8 bases, with 11 bases remaining between them. The full variable domain, its missing parts supplied by reference TRBV3-1 and TRBJ1-4, is DTAVSQTPKYLVTQMGNDKSIKCEQNLGHDTMYWYKQDSKKFLKIMFSYNNKELIINETVPNRFSPKSPDKAHLNLHINSLELGDSAVYFCASSPQGNEKLFFGSGTQLSVL.

This clonotype was detected a few times. This chain uses TRBV20-1 with TRBJ2-3; the match to TRBD2 covers 11 bases. Germline CDR1 DFQATT, CDR2 SNEGSKA (reference sequence). The CDR3 loop spans 15 amino acids. Trimming at V came to 6 bases and at J to 6 bases, leaving 11 bases not matched to a gene. This CDR3 reads CSAYRTSGFRDTQYF. As DNA, the CDR3 is TGCAGTGCCTACCGGACTAGCGGGTTCAGGGATACGCAGTATTTT.

The chain uses TRBV5-1 and TRBJ1-1, with TRBD1 identical over 8 bases. This CDR3 has 15 residues. The germline V gene has CDR1 SGHRS and CDR2 YFSETQ. Trimming at V came to 5 bases and at J to 3 bases, leaving 9 bases not matched to a gene. CDR3: CASRQGAVMDTEAFF. CDR3 DNA sequence: TGCGCCAGCAGGCAGGGGGCTGTCATGGACACTGAAGCTTTCTTT.

V is TRBV4-1 and J is TRBJ2-7; TRBD1 aligns across 11 bases. Trimming took 0 bases from V and 6 from J; bases not matched to a gene: 7. Germline V gene sequence: CDR1 MGHRA, CDR2 YSYEKL. This CDR3 comprises 16 residues. The CDR3 region has the DNA TGCGCCAGCAGCCAAGATGACGGGACAGGGGGAATCGAGCAGTACTTC. It codes for CASSQDDGTGGIEQYF.

This clonotype was seen more than once but under ten times. The chain couples TRBV20-1 to TRBJ1-1; D may be TRBD1 (5 bases). The germline CDR1 and CDR2 sequences are DFQATT and SNEGSKA (reference sequence). The CDR3 has 15 residues. The V and J ends lost 2 bases and 0 bases respectively, with 13 bases between them. The CDR3 reads CSARPPGTLNTEAFF. The CDR3 DNA is TGCAGTGCTAGACCTCCCGGGACGCTGAACACTGAAGCTTTCTTT.

In this sample, this clonotype turned up many times. This chain uses TRBV5-1 with TRBJ2-7; perhaps TRBD1 as D (5 bases). Germline CDR1 reads SGHRS; CDR2 reads YFSETQ. Trimming left V 0 bases short and J 2 bases short, with 9 bases between. The CDR3 covers 14 residues. The CDR3 spells CASSLGAGTYEQYF. The CDR3 DNA is TGCGCCAGCAGCTTGGGGGCAGGGACCTACGAGCAGTACTTC.

V and J are TRBV5-4 and TRBJ1-2; D is perhaps TRBD1 (6 bases). Per the germline V gene, CDR1 is SGHNT and CDR2 is YYREEE (reference sequence). This CDR3 has 14 residues. The V and J ends lost 8 bases and 5 bases respectively, with 19 bases between them. In DNA, the CDR3 is TGTGCCAGTACGATGACCAGGGGACTGTATGGCTACACCTTC. Translation gives CASTMTRGLYGYTF. Full variable domain (outside the CDR3, taken from reference TRBV5-4 and TRBJ1-2): ETGVTQSPTHLIKTRGQQVTLRCSSQSGHNTVSWYQQALGQGPQFIFQYYREEENGRGNFPPRFSGLQFPNYSSELNVNALELDDSALYLCASTMTRGLYGYTFGSGTRLTVV.

The gene calls are TRBV12-3 or TRBV12-4 and TRBJ2-2; 7 bases match TRBD2. This CDR3 region has 12 residues. V lost 6 bases and J lost 7; bases outside the gene matches: 2. The CDR3 nucleotides are TGTGCCAGCAGCCGGGAGGTCGGGGAGCTGTTTTTT. Its translation is CASSREVGELFF.

The chain links TRBV2 to TRBJ2-5, with D possibly being TRBD2 (5 bases). In germline, CDR1 is SNHLY, CDR2 FYNNEI. V lost 6 bases to trimming and J lost 2 bases, with 19 bases between them. This CDR3 spans 16 amino acids. Here the CDR3 reads CASSHFWRASQETQYF. The CDR3 bases are TGTGCCAGCAGCCATTTCTGGCGGGCGTCTCAAGAGACCCAGTACTTC.

This clonotype was counted at least ten times. The rearrangement uses TRBV20-1 and TRBJ2-1, with TRBD2 matching over 8 bases. Losses at the gene ends were 6 bases for V and 7 bases for J; bases not matched to a gene: 8. Germline V gives CDR1 DFQATT, CDR2 SNEGSKA (reference sequence). The CDR3 is made up of 13 amino acids. CDR3 protein: CSAGGADLNEQFF. CDR3 in DNA: TGCAGTGCCGGGGGGGCCGATTTGAATGAGCAGTTCTTC.

This clonotype was detected only a few times. The V gene is TRBV5-1, the J gene TRBJ2-5, with a tentative D call TRBD1 (6 bases). This CDR3 region has 14 residues. CDR1 and CDR2 (germline): SGHRS, YFSETQ. V was cut by 5 bases and J by 2 bases, with 13 bases left in between. DNA for the CDR3: TGCGCCAGCAGGTTCACAGGGCTTCAAGAGACCCAGTACTTC. Translation: CASRFTGLQETQYF.

V usage is TRBV15 and J usage is TRBJ2-4; 12 bases map to TRBD1. The CDR3 runs 16 residues. The V gene's germline CDR1 is LNHNV and CDR2 YYDKDF (reference sequence). The V gene end was trimmed by 0 bases and the J gene end by 7 bases; junction bases not matched to a gene: 4. The CDR3 sequence: CATSRDRDRGLNIQYF. The CDR3 DNA reads as TGTGCCACCAGCAGAGATCGGGACAGGGGGCTCAACATTCAGTACTTC.

This rearrangement joins TRBV7-9 to TRBJ2-5, with TRBD2 matching 11 bases. The tail of the sequence fits TRBJ2-7 better, so the J call may be wrong. Germline CDR1 and CDR2: SEHNR and FQNEAQ (reference sequence). There are 19 residues in the CDR3. CDR3 DNA: TGTGCCAGCAGCCCCCGTAGAGACTCAGGGACTAGCGGCTTCTGCGAGCAGTACTTC. Amino acid sequence: CASSPRRDSGTSGFCEQYF.

The chain recombines TRBV20-1 with TRBJ2-7; D might be TRBD2 (6 bases). This CDR3 region has 15 residues. Deletions cut 1 base from V and 2 bases from J, with 15 bases between. Germline V gene lookup returns CDR1 DFQATT and CDR2 SNEGSKA (reference sequence). The CDR3 loop reads CSARAGQEGPYEQYF. CDR3 bases: TGCAGTGCTAGAGCCGGGCAGGAGGGTCCCTACGAGCAGTACTTC.

This clonotype has a handful of counts. The chain is built from TRBV7-2 and TRBJ1-1; D may be TRBD1 (5 bases). The CDR3 runs to 14 residues. The V and J ends lost 1 base and 6 bases respectively, with 12 bases between them. CDR1 SGHTA and CDR2 FQGNSA come from the germline V gene. CDR3 amino acids: CASSLERAGAEAFF. Written as DNA, the CDR3 is TGTGCCAGCAGCTTAGAACGGGCGGGGGCTGAAGCTTTCTTT.

The chain combines TRBV7-2 with TRBJ2-1; tentative D call: TRBD2 (5 bases). Germline CDR1 SGHTA, CDR2 FQGNSA. Trimming cost V 4 bases and J 13 bases, with 17 bases left between them. The CDR3 contains 13 residues. CDR3: CASSSSGVAPQFF. In nucleotides, the CDR3 is TGTGCCAGCAGCTCAAGCGGAGTAGCGCCCCAGTTCTTC.

CDR3 protein: CASSITMNYGYTF. The CDR3 bases are TGTGCCAGCAGCATTACAATGAACTATGGCTACACCTTC. This chain uses TRBV7-9 with TRBJ1-2; D unclear. V was shortened by 5 bases and J by 2 bases, with 9 bases between the two germline ends. CDR1 and CDR2 from the germline V gene are SEHNR and FQNEAQ (reference sequence). This CDR3 is built from 13 residues.

The J gene is TRBJ1-6, the V gene TRBV20-1; 10 bases align to TRBD1. V was pared by 4 bases and J by 9 bases, with 3 bases of the junction left unmatched. The CDR3 is 13 amino acids. Germline V gives CDR1 DFQATT, CDR2 SNEGSKA (reference sequence). The CDR3 DNA reads TGCAGTGCTATGGGACAGGGGAGTTCACCCCTCCACTTT. This codes for CSAMGQGSSPLHF.

This clonotype was counted only a few times. The chain links TRBV15 to TRBJ2-2; the D gene is possibly TRBD1 (6 bases). CDR1 and CDR2 (germline): LNHNV, YYDKDF (reference sequence). V was shortened by 8 bases and J by 3 bases, with 13 bases between the two germline ends. The CDR3 is 14 amino acids. The CDR3 spells CATEVQGHTGELFF. CDR3 nucleotides: TGTGCCACCGAAGTCCAGGGGCACACCGGGGAGCTGTTTTTT.

V is TRBV7-6 and J is TRBJ2-3; D is unclear. The germline CDR1 and CDR2 sequences are SGHVS and FNYEAQ. Trimming removed 3 bases at V and 3 bases at J, with 10 bases between. This CDR3 has 14 residues. In DNA form, the CDR3 reads TGTGCCAGCAGCTTGGCCTACCCTACAGATACGCAGTATTTT. Translated, it gives CASSLAYPTDTQYF.

V is TRBV9 and J is TRBJ2-4; TRBD1 aligns across 9 bases. The V gene end was trimmed by 4 bases and the J gene end by 15 bases; junction bases not matched to a gene: 11. The CDR3 totals 13 residues. CDR1 is SGDLS and CDR2 is YYNGEE in the germline V gene. CDR3 in DNA: TGTGCCAGCAGCACCGGGACAGGGTACGAGCGGTACTTC. It specifies CASSTGTGYERYF. The full variable domain, completed using reference TRBV9 and TRBJ2-4, is DSGVTQTPKHLITATGQRVTLRCSPRSGDLSVYWYQQSLDQGLQFLIQYYNGEERAKGNILERFSAQQFPDLHSELNLSSLELGDSALYFCASSTGTGYERYFGAGTRLSVL.

This clonotype was counted only a few times. J is TRBJ2-5 and V is TRBV4-3, with D perhaps TRBD2 (5 bases). The V and J ends lost 1 base and 5 bases respectively, with 14 bases between them. Germline lookup yields CDR1 LGHNA and CDR2 YSLEER. This CDR3 contains 15 residues. For the CDR3, the DNA is TGCGCCAGCAGCCAAGGGGGTATAGGAGGCGAGACCCAGTACTTC. Amino acids: CASSQGGIGGETQYF.

The chain joins TRBV12-3 or TRBV12-4 to TRBJ2-1, with 11 bases identical to TRBD2. The CDR3 has 17 residues. V was clipped by 6 bases and J by 6 bases; unmatched bases: 13. CDR3 nucleotides: TGTGCCAGCAGCCTTATCACCAGTAGCGGGGGGGCCAATGAGCAGTTCTTC. Its protein is CASSLITSSGGANEQFF.

This rearrangement joins TRBV12-3 or TRBV12-4 to TRBJ2-5, with no clear D. The CDR3 length is 13 residues. V lost 3 bases, J lost 7 bases, and 12 bases lay in between. The CDR3: CASSLYDDWTQYF. CDR3 sequence (DNA): TGTGCCAGCAGTTTGTACGACGATTGGACCCAGTACTTC.

V usage is TRBV24-1 and J usage is TRBJ2-4; D remains ambiguous. Germline-derived CDR1 and CDR2 are KGHDR and SFDVKD. Trimming pared 3 bases from V and 10 bases from J, leaving 12 bases between. The CDR3 is 13 residues long. CDR3 sequence reads: CATSDVGPGIQYF. CDR3 nucleotide sequence: TGTGCCACCAGTGATGTCGGCCCTGGGATTCAGTACTTC.